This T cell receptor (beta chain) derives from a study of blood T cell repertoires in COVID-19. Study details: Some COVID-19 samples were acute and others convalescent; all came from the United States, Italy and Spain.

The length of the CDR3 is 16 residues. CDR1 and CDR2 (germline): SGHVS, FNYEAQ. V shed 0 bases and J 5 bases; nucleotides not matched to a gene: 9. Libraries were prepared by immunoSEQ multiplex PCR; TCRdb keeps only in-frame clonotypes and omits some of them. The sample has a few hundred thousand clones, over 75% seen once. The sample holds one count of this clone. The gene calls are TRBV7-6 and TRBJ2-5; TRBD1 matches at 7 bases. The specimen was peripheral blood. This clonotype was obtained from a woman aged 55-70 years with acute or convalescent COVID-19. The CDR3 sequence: CASSLAPGQAGETQYF. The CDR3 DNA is TGTGCCAGCAGCTTAGCGCCCGGACAGGCTGGGGAGACCCAGTACTTC.